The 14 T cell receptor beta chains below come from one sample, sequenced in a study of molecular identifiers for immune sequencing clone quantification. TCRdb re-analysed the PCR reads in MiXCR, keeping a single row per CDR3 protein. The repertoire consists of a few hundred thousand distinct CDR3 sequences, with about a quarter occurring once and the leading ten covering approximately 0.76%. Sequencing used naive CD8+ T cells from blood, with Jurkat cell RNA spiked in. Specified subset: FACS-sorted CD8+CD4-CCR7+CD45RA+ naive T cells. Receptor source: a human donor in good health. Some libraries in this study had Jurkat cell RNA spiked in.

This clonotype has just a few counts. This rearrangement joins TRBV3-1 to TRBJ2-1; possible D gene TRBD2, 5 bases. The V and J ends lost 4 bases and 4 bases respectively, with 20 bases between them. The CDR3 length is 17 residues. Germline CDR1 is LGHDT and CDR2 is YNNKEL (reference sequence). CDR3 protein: CASSPALTSGGYNEQFF. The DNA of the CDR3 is TGTGCCAGCAGCCCCGCCCTAACTAGTGGTGGTTACAATGAGCAGTTCTTC.

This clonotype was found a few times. The CDR3 bases are TGCAGCGTTGACTCTGGACAGGGCTACGAGCAGTACTTC. It translates to CSVDSGQGYEQYF. The chain links TRBV29-1 to TRBJ2-7; the match to TRBD1 covers 8 bases. V shed 3 bases, J shed 3 bases, and the junction held 4 bases outside the gene matches. The germline CDR1 and CDR2 sequences are SQVTM and ANQGSEA. The CDR3 is 13 amino acids.

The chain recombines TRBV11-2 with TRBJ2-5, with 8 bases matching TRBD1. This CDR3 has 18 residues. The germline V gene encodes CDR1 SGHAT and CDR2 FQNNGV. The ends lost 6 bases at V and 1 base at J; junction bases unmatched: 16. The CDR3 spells CASSQRSPDRAIQETQYF. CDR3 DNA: TGTGCCAGCAGTCAGAGAAGCCCGGACAGGGCGATCCAAGAGACCCAGTACTTC.

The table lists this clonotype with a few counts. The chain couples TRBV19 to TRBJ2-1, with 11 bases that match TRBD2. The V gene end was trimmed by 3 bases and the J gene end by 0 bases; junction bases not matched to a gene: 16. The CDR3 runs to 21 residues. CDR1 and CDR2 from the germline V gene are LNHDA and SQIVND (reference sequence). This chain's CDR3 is CASSMLGRWTSGPSSYNEQFF. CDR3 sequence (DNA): TGTGCCAGTAGTATGTTGGGCCGGTGGACTAGCGGGCCGAGCTCCTACAATGAGCAGTTCTTC.

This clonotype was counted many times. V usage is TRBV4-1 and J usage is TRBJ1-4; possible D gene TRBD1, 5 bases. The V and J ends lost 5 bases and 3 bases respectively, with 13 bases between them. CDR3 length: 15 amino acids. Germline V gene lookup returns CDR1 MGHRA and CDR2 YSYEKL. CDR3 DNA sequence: TGCGCCAGCAGCTCACAGTGGGACTCTAATGAAAAACTGTTTTTT. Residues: CASSSQWDSNEKLFF.

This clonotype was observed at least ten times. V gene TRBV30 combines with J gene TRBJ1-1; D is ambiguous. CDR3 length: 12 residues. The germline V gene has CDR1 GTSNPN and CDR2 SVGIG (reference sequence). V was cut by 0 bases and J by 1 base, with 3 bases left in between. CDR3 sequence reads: CAWSVGNTEAFF. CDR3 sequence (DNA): TGTGCCTGGAGTGTAGGGAACACTGAAGCTTTCTTT.

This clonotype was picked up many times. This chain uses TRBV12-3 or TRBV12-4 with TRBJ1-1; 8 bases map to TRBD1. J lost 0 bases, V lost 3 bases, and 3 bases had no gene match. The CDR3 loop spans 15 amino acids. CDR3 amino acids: CASSLTGALNTEAFF. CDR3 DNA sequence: TGTGCCAGCAGTTTGACAGGGGCACTGAACACTGAAGCTTTCTTT.

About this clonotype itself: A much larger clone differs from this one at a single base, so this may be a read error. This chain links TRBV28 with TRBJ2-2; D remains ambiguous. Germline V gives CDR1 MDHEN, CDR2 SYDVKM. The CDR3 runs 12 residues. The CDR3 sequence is CAGSLDSGELFF. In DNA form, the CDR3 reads TGTGCCGGCAGCCTAGACTCCGGGGAGCTGTTTTTT.

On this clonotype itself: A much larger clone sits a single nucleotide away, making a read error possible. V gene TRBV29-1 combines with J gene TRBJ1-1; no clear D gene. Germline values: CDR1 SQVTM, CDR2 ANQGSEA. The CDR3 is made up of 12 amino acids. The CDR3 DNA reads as TGCAGCGCTAGGCGAATGAACGCTGAAGCTTTCTTT. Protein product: CSARRMNAEAFF.

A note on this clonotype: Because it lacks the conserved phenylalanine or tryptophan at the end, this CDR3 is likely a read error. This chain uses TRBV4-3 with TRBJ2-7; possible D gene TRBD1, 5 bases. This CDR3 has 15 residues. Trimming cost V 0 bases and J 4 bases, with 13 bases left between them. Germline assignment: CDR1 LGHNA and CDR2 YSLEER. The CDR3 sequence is CASSQDLGRVYEQYS. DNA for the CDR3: TGCGCCAGCAGCCAAGATCTCGGCAGGGTGTACGAGCAGTACTCC.

The CDR3 DNA reads TGTGCCAGCAGTTTAAGGGGTAACAATCAGCCCCAGCATTTT. This sequence encodes CASSLRGNNQPQHF. J is TRBJ1-5 and V is TRBV27; weak D call: TRBD1 (5 bases). Germline V lookup: CDR1 MNHEY, CDR2 SMNVEV (reference sequence). The CDR3 spans 14 residues. Trimming removed 2 bases from V and 3 bases from J, with 8 bases in between.

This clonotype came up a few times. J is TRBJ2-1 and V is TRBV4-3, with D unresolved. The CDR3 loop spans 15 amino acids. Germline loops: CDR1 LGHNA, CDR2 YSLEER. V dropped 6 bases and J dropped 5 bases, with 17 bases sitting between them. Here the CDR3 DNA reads TGCGCCAGCAGTGTGTCCATCACCCCCAACAATGAGCAGTTCTTC. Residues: CASSVSITPNNEQFF.

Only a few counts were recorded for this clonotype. CDR3 residues: CASSQSKGRETQYF. CDR3 DNA: TGCGCCAGCAGTCAATCTAAGGGGCGAGAGACCCAGTACTTC. This chain uses TRBV23-1 with TRBJ2-5; D is perhaps TRBD1 (5 bases). TRBV23-1 is an ORF, with its function uncertain. The length of the CDR3 is 14 residues. V lost 0 bases and J lost 4, with 9 bases in between.

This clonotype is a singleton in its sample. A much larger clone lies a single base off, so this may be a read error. As DNA, the CDR3 is TGTGCCAGCAGTTTTCAGTTCTACGAGCAGTACTTC. It yields the protein CASSFQFYEQYF. The chain carries TRBV12-3 or TRBV12-4 and TRBJ2-7; no firm D call. The length of the CDR3 is 12 residues. The V end was cut by 3 bases, the J end by 3 bases, with 6 bases between.